This entry describes one T cell receptor (beta chain). The germline V gene has CDR1 MNHEY and CDR2 SVGAGI. Trimming pared 5 bases from V and 3 bases from J, leaving 16 bases between. The CDR3 contains 15 residues. The data were taken from a study of blood T cell repertoires in COVID-19. Background on the study: Some COVID-19 samples were acute and others convalescent; all came from the United States, Italy and Spain.

In the original processing: Counts of nucleated cells, estimated from reference gene primer amplification, were obtained. This table comes from immunoSEQ multiplex PCR, and its TCRdb copy is limited to in-frame clones, with some not included. The V and J calls and clone size were taken over from that table, and D and trimming were inferred from the DNA. The sample has a few hundred thousand clones, around nine tenths seen once. The chain is built from TRBV6-5 and TRBJ1-1, with D perhaps matching TRBD1 (5 bases). Sample: peripheral blood. The clonotype comes from a woman under 40 with COVID-19, enrolled during active disease. The chain's CDR3 is CASSPPGIGDTEAFF. CDR3 sequence (DNA): TGTGCCAGCAGTCCCCCAGGGATAGGGGACACTGAAGCTTTCTTT.